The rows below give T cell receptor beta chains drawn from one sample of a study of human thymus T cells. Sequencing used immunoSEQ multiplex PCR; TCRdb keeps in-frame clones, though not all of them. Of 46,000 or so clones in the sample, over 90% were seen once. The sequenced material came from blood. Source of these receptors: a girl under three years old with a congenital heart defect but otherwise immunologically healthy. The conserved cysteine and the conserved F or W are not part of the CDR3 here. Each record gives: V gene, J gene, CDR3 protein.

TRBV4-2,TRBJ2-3,ASSQGRTRALDTQY
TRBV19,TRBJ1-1,ASTRGLPLDEAF
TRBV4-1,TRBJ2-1,ASSQVGLAGEQF
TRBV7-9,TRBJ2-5,ASSLVWGAGAEETQY
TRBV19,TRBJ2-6,ASSRAFLSGANVLT
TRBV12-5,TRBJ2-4,ASGPQGTAKNIQY
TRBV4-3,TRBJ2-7,ASSQVRTGITYEQY
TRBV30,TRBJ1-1,AWSTRGRTEAF
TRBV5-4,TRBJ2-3,ASSRGRGDTDTQY
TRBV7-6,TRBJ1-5,ASSLRVPGQGAPQPQH
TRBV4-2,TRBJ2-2,ASSQVLPYLNTGELF
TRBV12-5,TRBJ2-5,ASGLGETQY
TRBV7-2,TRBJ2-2,ASSLRARRGQDTGELF
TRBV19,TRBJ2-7,ASSIATSRIYEQY
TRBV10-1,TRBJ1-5,ASSRGFNQPQH